The 23 T cell receptor beta chains reported below all come from one sample, sequenced in a study of breast tumors, draining lymph nodes, adjacent tissues. One entry per CDR3 protein, called by TCRdb with MiXCR from the multiplex PCR reads. This sample yields about 180,000 distinct CDR3 sequences, of which approximately 30% are seen a single time; about 4.1% belongs to the top ten. Axillary draining lymph nodes of breast cancer patients supplied the node samples. Sample: axillary lymph node tissue. All receptors come from a female donor with breast cancer. Some clones in this sample may be carry-over from other donors' samples.

A word on this clonotype: The conserved final phenylalanine or tryptophan is absent from the CDR3, which likely points to a read error. This chain uses TRBV29-1 with TRBJ2-7, with D unclear. The V gene lost 6 bases and the J gene lost 6 bases, with 18 bases spanning the gap. The CDR3 has 13 residues. Germline CDR1 is SQVTM and CDR2 is ANQGSEA. Written as DNA, the CDR3 is TGCAGCGTCGGAAACGGACGGAGCTGCGAGCAGTACCTC. Protein product: CSVGNGRSCEQYL.

For this clonotype: The conserved closing phenylalanine or tryptophan is absent in this CDR3, likely reflecting a read error. The J gene is TRBJ2-1, the V gene TRBV4-1; 8 bases align to TRBD2. The trim removed 8 bases at V and 8 bases at J, leaving 14 bases unmatched. Germline CDR1 and CDR2: MGHRA and YSYEKL. The CDR3 has 15 amino acids. CDR3 sequence reads: CASRTPAGAGDEQFS. CDR3 DNA: TGCGCCAGCCGTACTCCAGCGGGGGCCGGGGATGAGCAGTTCTCC.

This clonotype has a handful of counts. The chain joins TRBV3-1 to TRBJ2-1; 9 bases agree with TRBD1. CDR1 and CDR2 (germline): LGHDT, YNNKEL (reference sequence). The CDR3 totals 17 residues. Trimming at V came to 2 bases and at J to 0 bases, leaving 5 bases not matched to a gene. The CDR3 sequence is CASSQRIQGASYNEQFF. CDR3 bases: TGTGCCAGCAGCCAACGAATACAGGGGGCCTCCTACAATGAGCAGTTCTTC.

CDR3 amino acids: CASSPPSLWERETQYF. CDR3 nucleotide sequence: TGTGCCAGCTCACCACCGTCGTTATGGGAGCGGGAGACCCAGTACTTC. The rearrangement joins TRBV18 to TRBJ2-5, with D possibly matching TRBD2 (5 bases). The CDR3 extends over 16 amino acids. V lost 0 bases and J lost 5, with 16 bases in between. Germline V CDR1 and CDR2: KGHSH, LQKENI.

This clonotype was seen repeatedly, ten times or more. V and J are TRBV4-1 and TRBJ2-7; D is possibly TRBD2 (7 bases). CDR1 MGHRA and CDR2 YSYEKL come from the germline V gene. This CDR3 region has 13 residues. The V and J ends lost 1 base and 6 bases respectively, with 10 bases between them. CDR3: CASSQAGGLEQYF. CDR3 in DNA: TGCGCCAGCAGCCAAGCCGGGGGGCTCGAGCAGTACTTC.

This clonotype was seen at least ten times. The rearrangement uses TRBV2 and TRBJ2-7; D is possibly TRBD1 or TRBD2 (5 bases each). Germline V gene sequence: CDR1 SNHLY, CDR2 FYNNEI. The ends were cut back, 6 bases at V and 2 bases at J, with 14 bases in the middle. The CDR3 loop spans 14 amino acids. The chain's CDR3 is CASSWGTLAYEQYF. DNA for the CDR3: TGTGCCAGCAGCTGGGGGACGCTGGCCTACGAGCAGTACTTC.

On this clonotype itself: This is likely a read error, given that the CDR3 carries no conserved phenylalanine or tryptophan at its end. This chain uses TRBV7-2 with TRBJ2-3; D may be TRBD2 (5 bases). The CDR3 consists of 14 residues. Germline V lookup: CDR1 SGHTA, CDR2 FQGNSA. As DNA, the CDR3 is TGTGCCAGCAGACCTAGGAGGACCACATATACGCAGTATCTT. It yields the protein CASRPRRTTYTQYL.

This clonotype was seen only a few times. CDR3 nucleotides: TGTGCCAGCAGTTTAGCTGGGGCCACAGATACGCAGTATTTT. It is translated as CASSLAGATDTQYF. The chain has TRBV28 and TRBJ2-3, with D perhaps matching TRBD1 (5 bases). The V and J ends lost 2 bases and 2 bases respectively, with 8 bases between them. This CDR3 is built from 14 residues. CDR1 and CDR2 from the germline V gene are MDHEN and SYDVKM.

This chain connects TRBV14 to TRBJ1-2, with 9 bases fitting TRBD1. V shed 4 bases, J shed 5 bases, and the junction held 2 bases outside the gene matches. This CDR3 contains 13 residues. Per germline, CDR1 SGHDN and CDR2 FVKESK. The CDR3 region is CASSRGQGYGYTF. The CDR3 nucleotides read TGTGCCAGCAGCCGAGGACAGGGGTATGGCTACACCTTC.

This clonotype was counted ten times or more. The genes are TRBV19 and TRBJ2-7, with 8 nucleotides matching TRBD2. Trimming removed 1 base from V and 2 bases from J; junction bases left unmatched: 1. The CDR3 spans 14 residues. Germline loops: CDR1 LNHDA, CDR2 SQIVND (reference sequence). The CDR3 reads CASSIAGGPYEQYF. The DNA for the CDR3 is TGTGCCAGTAGTATAGCGGGAGGGCCCTACGAGCAGTACTTC.

This clonotype was found a few times. This sequence joins TRBV7-9 and TRBJ1-1, with D maybe TRBD1 (6 bases). This CDR3 is 16 amino acids long. The germline V and J ends were trimmed by 5 bases and 6 bases, with 22 bases remaining between them. The germline V gene has CDR1 SEHNR and CDR2 FQNEAQ (reference sequence). The CDR3 coding sequence is TGTGCCAGCAGCGAAACAGTCCAGGGGCTAAAGGCTGAAGCTTTCTTT. It yields the protein CASSETVQGLKAEAFF.

There are many counts of this clonotype. The rearrangement joins TRBV12-3 or TRBV12-4 to TRBJ2-5, with 7 bases lining up with TRBD1. Germline trimming cut 4 bases from V and 1 base from J; bases unmatched to any gene: 3. The CDR3 runs to 14 residues. This CDR3 reads CASSSTGFQETQYF. The CDR3 nucleotides are TGTGCCAGCAGTTCGACAGGGTTCCAAGAGACCCAGTACTTC.

This clonotype showed up many times. The rearrangement uses TRBV28 and TRBJ2-7, with D perhaps TRBD2 (6 bases). The V gene lost 3 bases and the J gene lost 9 bases, with 12 bases spanning the gap. The CDR3 runs 12 residues. CDR1 is MDHEN and CDR2 is SYDVKM in the germline V gene. CDR3 nucleotides: TGTGCCAGCAGTTTGGAGGGGTTCGGGCAGTACTTC. Its translation is CASSLEGFGQYF.

This clonotype was seen ten or more times. The V gene is TRBV5-1, the J gene TRBJ1-3; no clear D. Germline V gene data show CDR1 as SGHRS and CDR2 as YFSETQ. The CDR3 has 14 residues. V lost 1 base to trimming and J lost 4 bases, with 9 bases between them. The CDR3 coding sequence is TGCGCCAGCAGCTTGAGTACGGGCGGAAACACCATATATTTT. It yields the protein CASSLSTGGNTIYF.

This sequence joins TRBV27 and TRBJ2-5; 13 bases align to TRBD2. Germline CDR1 MNHEY, CDR2 SMNVEV (reference sequence). V shed 6 bases, J shed 5 bases, and the junction held 12 bases outside the gene matches. This CDR3 is built from 17 residues. Here the CDR3 DNA reads TGTGCCAGCAGCTATAGGATGCCGGGACTAGCGGGGGAGACCCAGTACTTC. It encodes CASSYRMPGLAGETQYF.

In this sample, this clonotype turned up a few times. The rearrangement uses TRBV28 and TRBJ2-5; D gene unclear. Per germline, CDR1 MDHEN and CDR2 SYDVKM. Trimming took 3 bases from V and 5 from J, leaving 13 bases between them. The CDR3 is made up of 14 amino acids. CDR3 DNA sequence: TGTGCCAGCAGTTTGACTCTCCGAGAGGAGACCCAGTACTTC. Translating it yields CASSLTLREETQYF.

About this clonotype: At one of its ends the junction is not consistent with the germline gene, which may arise from a read error. The chain couples TRBV20-1 to TRBJ2-7; D not certain. Germline values: CDR1 DFQATT, CDR2 SNEGSKA (reference sequence). The CDR3 extends over 12 amino acids. CDR3 in amino acids: CGARQPNYEPYF. DNA of the CDR3: TGCGGTGCTAGGCAACCGAACTACGAGCCGTACTTC.

V and J are TRBV5-4 and TRBJ1-1; D unresolved. V lost 4 bases to trimming and J lost 1 base, with 14 bases between them. This CDR3 has 15 amino acids. Germline CDR1 reads SGHNT; CDR2 reads YYREEE (reference sequence). CDR3: CASSLGLVRNTEAFF. The CDR3 DNA reads as TGTGCCAGCAGCCTGGGCCTAGTCAGGAACACTGAAGCTTTCTTT.

This clonotype was observed at least ten times. This sequence joins TRBV7-2 and TRBJ2-3; no reliable D call. Trimming left V 6 bases short and J 7 bases short, with 11 bases between. The CDR3 covers 12 residues. Germline assignment: CDR1 SGHTA and CDR2 FQGNSA. The CDR3 DNA is TGTGCCAGCAGACCCGTGGGGAATACGCAGTATTTT. This gives the protein CASRPVGNTQYF. Together with reference TRBV7-2 and TRBJ2-3, the CDR3 gives the full variable domain: GAGVSQSPSNKVTEKGKDVELRCDPISGHTALYWYRQSLGQGLEFLIYFQGNSAPDKSGLPSDRFSAERTGGSVSTLTIQRTQQEDSAVYLCASRPVGNTQYFGPGTRLTVL.

This clonotype was found a few times. This chain joins TRBV27 and TRBJ2-1, with 8 bases matching TRBD2. The CDR3 runs to 14 residues. The germline gives CDR1 MNHEY, CDR2 SMNVEV (reference sequence). V shed 4 bases and J 6 bases; nucleotides not matched to a gene: 5. The CDR3 bases are TGTGCCAGCAGTTGGTTAGCGGGATTCAATGAGCAGTTCTTC. This codes for CASSWLAGFNEQFF.

This clonotype was found many times. The genes are TRBV12-3 or TRBV12-4 and TRBJ2-3; 12 bases match TRBD1. This CDR3 is built from 17 residues. V shed 3 bases, J shed 0 bases, and the junction held 4 bases outside the gene matches. The CDR3 nucleotides read TGTGCCAGCAGTTTGGGGACAGGGGGCCTCAGCACAGATACGCAGTATTTT. This gives the protein CASSLGTGGLSTDTQYF.

V gene TRBV4-3 combines with J gene TRBJ2-1; D possibly corresponds to TRBD2 (5 bases). CDR1 LGHNA and CDR2 YSLEER come from the germline V gene. The CDR3 sequence is 17 residues long. Trimming cost V 1 base and J 0 bases, with 13 bases left between them. The CDR3 spells CASSQVGKGSSYNEQFF. In nucleotides, the CDR3 is TGCGCCAGCAGCCAAGTGGGCAAAGGGAGCTCCTACAATGAGCAGTTCTTC.

This clonotype was seen at least ten times. The V gene is TRBV2, the J gene TRBJ2-3; D possibly matches TRBD1 or TRBD2 (6 bases each). The CDR3 covers 14 residues. V gave up 4 bases and J gave up 5 bases, with 13 bases separating them. CDR1 and CDR2 from the germline V gene are SNHLY and FYNNEI. The CDR3 sequence: CASSGGAGKDTQYF. The CDR3 bases are TGTGCCAGCAGTGGGGGGGCGGGGAAAGATACGCAGTATTTT.